The 14 T cell receptor beta chains below come from one sample, sequenced in a study of vaccination effects on CD4 cells after COVID-19. For these receptors, no antigen is known. A roughly ten-day culture period preceded the isolation of CD4+ T cells. Each person got two doses of an mRNA SARS-CoV-2 vaccine, BNT162b2 or mRNA-1273. TCRdb's table, derived via immunoSEQ multiplex PCR, lists solely in-frame clones and lacks some. This table has tens of thousands of clones, 73% appearing once. The sequencing here drew on CD4+ T cells from PBMCs cultured without peptide, taken after COVID-19 vaccination. The receptors derive from a human donor who received a COVID-19 vaccine.

The chain uses TRBV6-6 and TRBJ1-2; D possibly corresponds to TRBD1 (5 bases). There are 16 residues in the CDR3. The germline V gene has CDR1 MNHNY and CDR2 SVGAGI (reference sequence). Deletions cut 6 bases from V and 0 bases from J, with 17 bases between. CDR3 region: CASRRGGGASNYGYTF. The CDR3 DNA reads as TGTGCCAGCAGGCGGGGGGGTGGAGCCTCTAACTATGGCTACACCTTC.

The genes are TRBV20-1 and TRBJ2-3; D is unresolved. CDR1 is DFQATT and CDR2 is SNEGSKA in the germline V gene (reference sequence). Trimming removed 3 bases at V and 7 bases at J, with 8 bases between. The CDR3 totals 11 residues. For the CDR3, the DNA is TGCAGTGCTAGGTCAGCGTATACGCAGTATTTT. Its translation: CSARSAYTQYF.

Turning to this clone: The sample contains more than one DNA sequence encoding this CDR3. This chain links TRBV5-1 with TRBJ1-2; a weak D match, TRBD1 (6 bases). The V end lost 4 bases, the J end lost 2 bases, and 9 bases lay between the germline ends. This CDR3 is built from 13 residues. Germline V gene data show CDR1 as SGHRS and CDR2 as YFSETQ. CDR3 residues: CASSPTGNYGYTF. CDR3 bases: TGCGCCAGCAGCCCTACAGGGAACTATGGCTACACCTTC.

The chain joins TRBV15 to TRBJ2-7, with 10 nucleotides matching TRBD1. The V gene's germline CDR1 is LNHNV and CDR2 YYDKDF (reference sequence). The V segment lost 5 bases and the J segment 1 base; nucleotides outside the gene matches: 5. The CDR3 is made up of 15 amino acids. The chain's CDR3 is CATSDWTGGSYEQYV. The CDR3 nucleotides are TGTGCCACCAGCGATTGGACAGGGGGATCCTACGAGCAGTACGTC.

The rearrangement uses TRBV6-5 and TRBJ1-2; 10 nucleotides agree with TRBD1. Trimming removed 6 bases from V and 8 bases from J; junction bases left unmatched: 9. The CDR3 extends over 14 amino acids. CDR1 and CDR2 (germline): MNHEY, SVGAGI. The CDR3 spells CASRKTGGAGGYTF. CDR3 coding DNA: TGTGCCAGCAGGAAGACAGGGGGCGCGGGAGGCTACACCTTC.

The chain has TRBV7-8 and TRBJ2-7, with D uncertain. Germline CDR1 reads SGHVS; CDR2 reads FQNEAQ. V lost 2 bases to trimming and J lost 6 bases, with 11 bases between them. The CDR3 length is 13 residues. The CDR3 loop is CASSLFRQSEQYV. The DNA of the CDR3 is TGTGCCAGCAGCTTATTCCGGCAGAGCGAGCAGTACGTC.

This clone turned up a few times. The CDR3 nucleotides are TGCGCCACCCGAAGCGGGGGGCCGGTCACAGATACGCAGTATTTT. Translated: CATRSGGPVTDTQYF. V gene TRBV5-1 combines with J gene TRBJ2-3; TRBD2 aligns across 9 bases. The CDR3 spans 15 residues. The V segment lost 9 bases and the J segment 2 bases; nucleotides outside the gene matches: 10. Germline assignment: CDR1 SGHRS and CDR2 YFSETQ.

This chain connects TRBV5-4 to TRBJ2-2, with 8 bases aligning to TRBD1. Germline V gene data show CDR1 as SGHNT and CDR2 as YYREEE (reference sequence). Trimming took 2 bases from V and 4 from J; bases not matched to a gene: 13. The CDR3 extends over 18 amino acids. The CDR3 nucleotides are TGTGCCAGCAGCTTCGGTCCGCAGGGGGCGAAATTCACCGGGGAGCTGTTTTTT. This gives the protein CASSFGPQGAKFTGELFF.

This clone came up a few times. The V gene is TRBV9, the J gene TRBJ1-1; D remains ambiguous. There are 13 residues in the CDR3. V lost 4 bases, J lost 10 bases, and 17 bases lay in between. The germline V gene encodes CDR1 SGDLS and CDR2 YYNGEE. CDR3 coding DNA: TGTGCCAGCAGCCCCCGCCTATTCGAGGGAGCTTTCTTT. Translation: CASSPRLFEGAFF.

The chain couples TRBV19 to TRBJ2-1; D might be TRBD1 (5 bases). The length of the CDR3 is 15 residues. V was shortened by 5 bases and J by 5 bases, with 16 bases between the two germline ends. Germline CDR1 is LNHDA and CDR2 is SQIVND (reference sequence). For the CDR3, the DNA is TGTGCCAGTAGTTGGGGCTACCTAGTCGACAATGAGCAGTTCTTC. This sequence encodes CASSWGYLVDNEQFF.

CDR3 nucleotide sequence: TGCAGCGTTGAACCCGGACTTCTCACAGATACGCAGTATTTT. It encodes CSVEPGLLTDTQYF. The V gene is TRBV29-1, the J gene TRBJ2-3; a possible D gene is TRBD2 (5 bases). The CDR3 is made up of 14 amino acids. CDR1 is SQVTM, CDR2 ANQGSEA, per germline. V lost 2 bases and J 2 bases, leaving 11 bases between the germline ends.

The gene calls are TRBV12-3 or TRBV12-4 and TRBJ2-2; 8 bases fit TRBD2. Losses at the gene ends were 5 bases for V and 7 bases for J; bases not matched to a gene: 3. The CDR3 loop spans 13 amino acids. CDR3 DNA: TGTGCCAGCAGTATCCGGGGGGGCGGGGAGCTGTTTTTT. Protein sequence: CASSIRGGGELFF.

This sequence joins TRBV9 and TRBJ2-3; TRBD2 might be the D (6 bases). The CDR3 extends over 15 amino acids. Looked up from germline, CDR1 is SGDLS and CDR2 is YYNGEE. Trimming pared 4 bases from V and 2 bases from J, leaving 14 bases between. This CDR3 is CASSLQRDFTDTQYF. The CDR3 DNA reads TGTGCCAGCAGCTTACAACGGGACTTCACAGATACGCAGTATTTT. Full variable domain (rest looked up from reference TRBV9 and TRBJ2-3): DSGVTQTPKHLITATGQRVTLRCSPRSGDLSVYWYQQSLDQGLQFLIQYYNGEERAKGNILERFSAQQFPDLHSELNLSSLELGDSALYFCASSLQRDFTDTQYFGPGTRLTVL.

This rearrangement joins TRBV9 to TRBJ1-2; D is uncertain. The CDR3 is made up of 14 amino acids. The V gene's germline CDR1 is SGDLS and CDR2 YYNGEE. The V end was cut by 0 bases, the J end by 3 bases, with 9 bases between. This CDR3 reads CASSVAWGDYGYTF. The CDR3 DNA follows: TGTGCCAGCAGCGTAGCTTGGGGAGACTATGGCTACACCTTC.